A single sample is the source of the 4 T cell receptor beta chains below, sequenced in a study of Graves' ophthalmopathy and Graves' hyperthyroidism. TCR beta CDR3 amplification used RNA transcripts. First-round RT-PCR with HTBI primers preceded a second-round multiplex PCR. Each CDR3 protein is one row after TCRdb ran MiXCR on the multiplex PCR reads. The data show under 800,000 distinct CDR3 sequences, with over 20% seen just once and approximately 7.7% held by the top ten. Source material: peripheral blood. The receptors shown here come from a woman aged 18 to 35 with stable Graves' hyperthyroidism. Some clones in this sample may be carry-over from other donors' samples.

A note on this clonotype: Possible read error: a much larger clone is one base away. The chain is built from TRBV10-2 and TRBJ1-1, with D uncertain. V dropped 0 bases and J dropped 4 bases, with 6 bases sitting between them. CDR3 length equals 13 residues. Per the germline V gene, CDR1 is WSHSY and CDR2 is SAAADI. The CDR3 nucleotides are TGCGCCAGCAGTGAGTCAGCGGTCACTGAAGCTTTCTTT. Its translation: CASSESAVTEAFF.

Comments on this clonotype: This may come from a read error, since a much larger clone is one base off. The CDR3 does not close with the conserved phenylalanine or tryptophan, likely indicating a read error. The CDR3 reads CASSLFSGTGELFV. The CDR3 DNA reads as TGTGCCAGCAGCTTGTTCTCCGGGACCGGGGAGCTGTTTGTT. The V gene is TRBV11-1, the J gene TRBJ2-2; no definite D call. Trimming cost V 3 bases and J 5 bases, with 10 bases left between them. Per the germline V gene, CDR1 is SGHAT and CDR2 is FQDESV (reference sequence). The CDR3 spans 14 residues.

The rearrangement uses TRBV28 and TRBJ2-4, with D possibly matching TRBD1 (6 bases). Deletions cut 10 bases from V and 2 bases from J, with 12 bases between. In germline, CDR1 is MDHEN, CDR2 SYDVKM. This CDR3 is 13 amino acids long. In DNA form, the CDR3 reads TGTGCCACTACGGGACATACCAAAAACATTCAGTACTTC. Its protein is CATTGHTKNIQYF.

This clonotype came up a few times. V gene TRBV5-6 combines with J gene TRBJ1-6; D uncertain. Germline values: CDR1 SGHDT, CDR2 YYEEEE. Trimming cost V 4 bases and J 6 bases, with 8 bases left between them. The length of the CDR3 is 13 residues. The CDR3 DNA follows: TGTGCCAGCAGCGATTTTGGTAATTCACCCCTCCACTTT. The encoded protein is CASSDFGNSPLHF.